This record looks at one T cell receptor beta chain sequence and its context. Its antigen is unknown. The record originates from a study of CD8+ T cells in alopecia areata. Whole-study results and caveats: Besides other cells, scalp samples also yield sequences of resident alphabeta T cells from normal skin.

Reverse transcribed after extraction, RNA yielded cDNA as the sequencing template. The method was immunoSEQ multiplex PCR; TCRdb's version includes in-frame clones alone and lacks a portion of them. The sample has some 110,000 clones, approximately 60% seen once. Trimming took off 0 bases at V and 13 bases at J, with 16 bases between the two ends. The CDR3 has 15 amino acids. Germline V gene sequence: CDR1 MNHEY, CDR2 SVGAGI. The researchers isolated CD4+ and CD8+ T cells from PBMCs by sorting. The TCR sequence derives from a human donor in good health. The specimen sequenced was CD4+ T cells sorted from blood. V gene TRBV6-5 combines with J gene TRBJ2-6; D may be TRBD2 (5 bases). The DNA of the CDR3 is TGTGCCAGCAGTTACTCGTTAGCGACTCTTGGGGTCCTGACTTTC. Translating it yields CASSYSLATLGVLTF.